The 22 T cell receptor beta chains below all came from one sample that was sequenced in a study of OX40 agonist ivuxolimab in advanced cancers. Profiled with immunoSEQ multiplex PCR; TCRdb holds only in-frame clones, not every one. This sample has over 75,000 clones, with approximately 94% found just once. This material consisted of CD4+ or CD8+ T cells sorted from blood, taken in a trial of the OX40 agonist ivuxolimab. These receptors all come from an adult with an advanced solid tumor such as melanoma, head and neck, liver or kidney cancer.

The J gene is TRBJ2-2, the V gene TRBV27; D not certain. V lost 2 bases to trimming and J lost 2 bases, with 9 bases between them. From germline, CDR1 is MNHEY and CDR2 SMNVEV (reference sequence). The length of the CDR3 is 15 residues. The CDR3 protein is CASSLSVPNTGELFF. As DNA, the CDR3 is TGTGCCAGCAGTTTAAGCGTCCCTAACACCGGGGAGCTGTTTTTT.

This sequence joins TRBV11-2 and TRBJ2-7; 10 bases are a match to TRBD2. Trimming cost V 4 bases and J 7 bases; bases outside gene matches: 7. Looked up from germline, CDR1 is SGHAT and CDR2 is FQNNGV. The CDR3 consists of 14 residues. In DNA form, the CDR3 reads TGTGCCAGCAGCTACCTAGCGGGGGATGTTGAGCAGTACTTC. Translated, it gives CASSYLAGDVEQYF. Combining the CDR3 with reference TRBV11-2 and TRBJ2-7 gives the whole variable domain EAGVAQSPRYKIIEKRQSVAFWCNPISGHATLYWYQQILGQGPKLLIQFQNNGVVDDSQLPKDRFSAERLKGVDSTLKIQPAKLEDSAVYLCASSYLAGDVEQYFGPGTRLTVT.

The J gene is TRBJ2-3, the V gene TRBV27; D call uncertain. The V end lost 1 base, the J end lost 6 bases, and 8 bases lay between the germline ends. The CDR3 sequence is 13 residues long. Germline CDR1 reads MNHEY; CDR2 reads SMNVEV (reference sequence). The CDR3 sequence: CASSLLRADTQYF. The CDR3 DNA reads TGTGCCAGCAGTTTATTAAGGGCGGATACGCAGTATTTT.

This CDR3 reads CASSWDRAEETQYF. Here the CDR3 DNA reads TGTGCCAGCAGCTGGGACAGGGCGGAGGAGACCCAGTACTTC. This chain links TRBV5-6 with TRBJ2-5, with TRBD1 identical over 9 bases. Trimming at V came to 3 bases and at J to 5 bases, leaving 5 bases not matched to a gene. The CDR3 extends over 14 amino acids. Germline values: CDR1 SGHDT, CDR2 YYEEEE.

This chain uses TRBV6-6 with TRBJ1-1; D is unclear. Germline V gene lookup returns CDR1 MNHNY and CDR2 SVGAGI (reference sequence). The V and J ends lost 0 bases and 5 bases respectively, with 4 bases between them. This CDR3 has 12 amino acids. The CDR3 DNA follows: TGTGCCAGCAGTTACTCTGAGACTGAAGCTTTCTTT. Protein: CASSYSETEAFF.

This chain connects TRBV11-2 to TRBJ1-6; D call uncertain. There are 16 residues in the CDR3. Germline V lookup: CDR1 SGHAT, CDR2 FQNNGV. V was trimmed by 2 bases and J by 0 bases, leaving 8 bases between them. The chain's CDR3 is CASSLRSSSYNSPLHF. For the CDR3, the DNA is TGTGCCAGCAGCTTACGGTCCAGCTCCTATAATTCACCCCTCCACTTT.

The V and J genes are TRBV5-4 and TRBJ2-7; a possible D gene is TRBD1 (5 bases). The CDR3 has 14 residues. Germline assignment: CDR1 SGHNT and CDR2 YYREEE (reference sequence). Trimming cost V 0 bases and J 0 bases, with 7 bases left between them. CDR3 residues: CASSLDRFSYEQYF. CDR3 nucleotide sequence: TGTGCCAGCAGCTTGGACAGGTTCTCCTACGAGCAGTACTTC.

This chain connects TRBV9 to TRBJ2-7, with a weak D call TRBD2 (6 bases). Trimming took 0 bases from V and 3 from J, leaving 13 bases between them. Germline V CDR1 and CDR2: SGDLS, YYNGEE. The CDR3 has 15 residues. CDR3 amino acids: CASSVGDSIIYEQYF. For the CDR3, the DNA is TGTGCCAGCAGCGTAGGGGACTCAATTATCTACGAGCAGTACTTC.

This chain uses TRBV29-1 with TRBJ1-1, with 10 bases matching TRBD1. CDR3 length: 14 residues. The germline V gene has CDR1 SQVTM and CDR2 ANQGSEA. With 3 bases clipped from V and 4 bases from J, the junction kept 5 bases outside the gene matches. The CDR3 bases are TGCAGCGTTGACACCGGGACAGGGGTCACTGAAGCTTTCTTT. It is translated as CSVDTGTGVTEAFF. Complete variable domain (other parts from reference TRBV29-1 and TRBJ1-1): SAVISQKPSRDICQRGTSLTIQCQVDSQVTMMFWYRQQPGQSLTLIATANQGSEATYESGFVIDKFPISRPNLTFSTLTVSNMSPEDSSIYLCSVDTGTGVTEAFFGQGTRLTVV.

V usage is TRBV5-1 and J usage is TRBJ1-6; perhaps TRBD1 as D (5 bases). This CDR3 is 15 amino acids long. Germline V gives CDR1 SGHRS, CDR2 YFSETQ. V gave up 5 bases and J gave up 7 bases, with 16 bases separating them. The CDR3 is CASSNGGGENSPLHF. CDR3 nucleotide sequence: TGCGCCAGCAGTAACGGGGGAGGAGAAAATTCACCCCTCCACTTT. Drawing the rest from reference TRBV5-1 and TRBJ1-6, the complete variable domain is KAGVTQTPRYLIKTRGQQVTLSCSPISGHRSVSWYQQTPGQGLQFLFEYFSETQRNKGNFPGRFSGRQFSNSRSEMNVSTLELGDSALYLCASSNGGGENSPLHFGNGTRLTVT.

CDR3 nucleotides: TGTGCCAGCAGTGAATTACTGCCCGCGGCCACCGGGGAGCTGTTTTTT. Residues: CASSELLPAATGELFF. The chain is built from TRBV25-1 and TRBJ2-2; no reliable D call. The CDR3 loop spans 16 amino acids. Germline V lookup: CDR1 MGHDK, CDR2 SYGVNS. Between the trimmed V and J ends, which lost 1 base and 4 bases, there was a span of 13 bases.

V is TRBV10-1 and J is TRBJ2-1; D uncertain. With 5 bases removed from V and 0 bases from J, the gap between germline ends came to 14 bases. The CDR3 covers 16 residues. Germline assignment: CDR1 WNHNN and CDR2 SYGVQD (reference sequence). The CDR3, as DNA: TGCGCCAGCAGTCCCTCCCTCCGGAGCTCCTACAATGAGCAGTTCTTC. It is translated as CASSPSLRSSYNEQFF.

V gene TRBV4-1 combines with J gene TRBJ1-1; D gene uncertain. V was shortened by 0 bases and J by 5 bases, with 10 bases between the two germline ends. The CDR3 runs 14 residues. Germline assignment: CDR1 MGHRA and CDR2 YSYEKL. The CDR3 DNA reads as TGCGCCAGCAGCCAAGATGGTCGGACTACTGAAGCTTTCTTT. This translates into CASSQDGRTTEAFF.

V and J are TRBV27 and TRBJ2-5; no clear D gene. The DNA end lines up better with TRBJ2-7; the J call may be wrong. The CDR3 spans 12 residues. CDR1 is MNHEY, CDR2 SMNVEV, per germline (reference sequence). The CDR3, as DNA: TGTGCCAGCAGTCGGACGTTGTACGAGCAGTACTTC. Translation gives CASSRTLYEQYF.

The rearrangement joins TRBV15 to TRBJ1-2; D is uncertain. CDR3 length equals 15 residues. Trimming removed 0 bases at V and 5 bases at J, with 13 bases between. Germline V lookup: CDR1 LNHNV, CDR2 YYDKDF (reference sequence). The CDR3 nucleotides are TGTGCCACCAGCAGAGAACCGATAACTGGGTATGGCTACACCTTC. Encoded protein: CATSREPITGYGYTF.

In this sample, this clone turned up once. The chain employs TRBV7-2 and TRBJ2-7, with 12 bases lining up with TRBD2. V gave up 5 bases and J gave up 4 bases; unmatched junction bases: 6. Per the germline V gene, CDR1 is SGHTA and CDR2 is FQGNSA. This CDR3 spans 15 amino acids. The CDR3 reads CASSMTSGGRYEQYF. DNA of the CDR3: TGTGCCAGCAGCATGACTAGCGGGGGCCGATACGAGCAGTACTTC.

This rearrangement joins TRBV7-2 to TRBJ2-1, with D unresolved. The V gene lost 2 bases and the J gene lost 6 bases, with 8 bases spanning the gap. The CDR3 totals 13 residues. The germline V gene encodes CDR1 SGHTA and CDR2 FQGNSA. The CDR3 coding sequence is TGTGCCAGCAGCTTATGGGCCTCCAATGAGCAGTTCTTC. Protein: CASSLWASNEQFF.

The rearrangement links TRBV5-6 to TRBJ1-2; D perhaps matches TRBD1 (5 bases). V was shortened by 0 bases and J by 8 bases, with 8 bases between the two germline ends. CDR1 is SGHDT and CDR2 is YYEEEE in the germline V gene. This CDR3 spans 12 amino acids. The CDR3 nucleotides are TGTGCCAGCAGCTTGGCTAGGGGCGGCTACACCTTC. Amino acid sequence: CASSLARGGYTF.

V and J are TRBV9 and TRBJ2-1, with TRBD2 as a possible D gene (7 bases). CDR3 length: 12 residues. Germline CDR1 reads SGDLS; CDR2 reads YYNGEE. The ends were cut back, 4 bases at V and 10 bases at J, with 12 bases in the middle. CDR3 sequence (DNA): TGTGCCAGCAGCCCGGGGGGCCCAGAGCAGTTCTTC. Translating it yields CASSPGGPEQFF.

This chain joins TRBV5-6 and TRBJ2-7; 7 positions agree with TRBD2. Trimming removed 4 bases from V and 7 bases from J; junction bases left unmatched: 14. Germline CDR1 and CDR2: SGHDT and YYEEEE. This CDR3 region has 15 residues. This CDR3 is CASSPDRDYPLEQYF. For the CDR3, the DNA is TGTGCCAGCAGCCCAGACCGGGACTACCCTTTGGAGCAGTACTTC.

The V gene is TRBV6-4, the J gene TRBJ2-1, with a tentative D call TRBD2 (5 bases). The V end was cut by 8 bases, the J end by 0 bases, with 14 bases between. This CDR3 comprises 15 residues. The V gene's germline CDR1 is MRHNA and CDR2 SNTAGT. The CDR3: CASSDGESSYNEQFF. In DNA form, the CDR3 reads TGTGCCAGCTCCGACGGGGAGAGCTCCTACAATGAGCAGTTCTTC.

The J gene is TRBJ1-1, the V gene TRBV29-1, with a possible D match to TRBD1 (6 bases). Germline V gene data show CDR1 as SQVTM and CDR2 as ANQGSEA. V lost 6 bases and J lost 4, with 6 bases in between. This CDR3 has 10 residues. CDR3 sequence reads: CSVRGTEAFF. CDR3 sequence (DNA): TGCAGCGTCAGGGGCACTGAAGCTTTCTTT.